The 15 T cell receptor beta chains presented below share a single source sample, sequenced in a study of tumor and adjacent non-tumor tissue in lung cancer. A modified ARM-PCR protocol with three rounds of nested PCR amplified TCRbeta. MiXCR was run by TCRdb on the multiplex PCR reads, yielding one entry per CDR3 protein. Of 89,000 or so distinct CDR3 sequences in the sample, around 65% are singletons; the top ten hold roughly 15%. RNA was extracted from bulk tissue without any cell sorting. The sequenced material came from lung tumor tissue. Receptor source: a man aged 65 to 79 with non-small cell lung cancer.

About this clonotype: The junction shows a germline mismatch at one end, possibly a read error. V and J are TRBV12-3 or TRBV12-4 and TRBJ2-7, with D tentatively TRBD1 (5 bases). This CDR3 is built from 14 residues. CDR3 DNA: TGTGCCAGCAGTTTTAGGCCGTGGGGCTACGGGCAGTACTTC. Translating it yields CASSFRPWGYGQYF.

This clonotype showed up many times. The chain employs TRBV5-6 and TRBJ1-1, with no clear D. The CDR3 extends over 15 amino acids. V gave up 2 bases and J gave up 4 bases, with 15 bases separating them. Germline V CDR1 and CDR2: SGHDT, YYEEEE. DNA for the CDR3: TGTGCCAGCAGCTTACAAAGAACTTTGAGCACTGAAGCTTTCTTT. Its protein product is CASSLQRTLSTEAFF.

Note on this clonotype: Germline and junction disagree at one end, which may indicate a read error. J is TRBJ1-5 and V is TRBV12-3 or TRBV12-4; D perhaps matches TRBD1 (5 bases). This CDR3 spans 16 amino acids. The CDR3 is CGSRWGGLDGNQPQHF. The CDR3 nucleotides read TGTGGCAGCAGATGGGGGGGACTCGATGGCAATCAGCCCCAGCATTTT.

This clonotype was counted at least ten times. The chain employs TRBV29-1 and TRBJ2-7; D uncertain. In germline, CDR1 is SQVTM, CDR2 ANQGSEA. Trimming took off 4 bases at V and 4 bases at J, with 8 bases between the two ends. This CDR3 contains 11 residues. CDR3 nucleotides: TGCAGCGTTGGATACAGTTACGAGCAGTACTTC. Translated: CSVGYSYEQYF.

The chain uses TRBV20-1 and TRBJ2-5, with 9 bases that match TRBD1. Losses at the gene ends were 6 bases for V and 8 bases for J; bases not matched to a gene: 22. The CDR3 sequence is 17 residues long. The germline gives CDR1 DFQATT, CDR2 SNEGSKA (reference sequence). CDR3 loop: CSAYSPGQGTLSRTQYF. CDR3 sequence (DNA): TGCAGTGCCTATTCGCCGGGACAGGGAACGCTAAGTAGAACCCAGTACTTC.

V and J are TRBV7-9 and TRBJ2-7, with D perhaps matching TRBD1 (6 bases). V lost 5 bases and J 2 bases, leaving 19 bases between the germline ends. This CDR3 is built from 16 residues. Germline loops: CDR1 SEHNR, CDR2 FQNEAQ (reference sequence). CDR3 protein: CASSVVAGAMTYEQYF. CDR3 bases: TGTGCCAGCAGCGTAGTTGCAGGGGCGATGACCTACGAGCAGTACTTC.

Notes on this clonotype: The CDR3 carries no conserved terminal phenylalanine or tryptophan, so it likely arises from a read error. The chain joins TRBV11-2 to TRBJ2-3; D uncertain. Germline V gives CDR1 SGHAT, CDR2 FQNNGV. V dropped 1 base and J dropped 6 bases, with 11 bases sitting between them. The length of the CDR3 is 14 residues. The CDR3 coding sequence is TGTGCCAGCAGCTTAGTTTATGGTGGGGATACGCAGTATCTT. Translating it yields CASSLVYGGDTQYL.

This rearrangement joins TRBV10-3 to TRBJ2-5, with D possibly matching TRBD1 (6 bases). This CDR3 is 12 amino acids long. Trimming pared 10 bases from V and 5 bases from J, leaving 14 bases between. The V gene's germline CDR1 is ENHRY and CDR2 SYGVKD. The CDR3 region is CANTGMAETQYF. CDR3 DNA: TGTGCCAATACAGGGATGGCGGAGACCCAGTACTTC.

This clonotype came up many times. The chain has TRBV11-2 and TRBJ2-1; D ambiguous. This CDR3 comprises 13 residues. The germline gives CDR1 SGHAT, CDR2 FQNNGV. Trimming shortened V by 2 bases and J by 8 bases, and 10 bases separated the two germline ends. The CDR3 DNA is TGTGCCAGCAGCTTACCTAGTCTGGATGAGCAGTTCTTC. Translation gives CASSLPSLDEQFF.

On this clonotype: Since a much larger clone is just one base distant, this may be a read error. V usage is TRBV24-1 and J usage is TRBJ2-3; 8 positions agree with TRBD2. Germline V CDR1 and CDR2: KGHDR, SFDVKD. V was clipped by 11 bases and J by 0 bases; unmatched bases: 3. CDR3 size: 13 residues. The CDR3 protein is CASQRESTDTQYF. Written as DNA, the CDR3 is TGTGCCAGCCAGCGGGAGAGCACAGATACGCAGTATTTT.

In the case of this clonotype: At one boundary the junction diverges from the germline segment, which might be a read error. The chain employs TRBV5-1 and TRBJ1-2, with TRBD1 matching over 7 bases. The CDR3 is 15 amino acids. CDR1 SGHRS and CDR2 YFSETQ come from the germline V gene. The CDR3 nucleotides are TGCGCCAGCAGCTTGGGACAGGGTCCAGGCTATGACTACACCTTC. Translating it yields CASSLGQGPGYDYTF.

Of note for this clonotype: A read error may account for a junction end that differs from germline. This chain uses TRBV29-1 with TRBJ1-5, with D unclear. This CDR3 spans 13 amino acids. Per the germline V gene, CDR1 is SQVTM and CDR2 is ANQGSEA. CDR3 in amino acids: CSVVENSNKPQHF. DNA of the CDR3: TGCAGCGTTGTGGAAAATAGCAATAAGCCTCAGCATTTT. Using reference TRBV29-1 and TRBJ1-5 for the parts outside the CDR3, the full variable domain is SAVISQKPSRDICQRGTSLTIQCQVDSQVTMMFWYRQQPGQSLTLIATANQGSEATYESGFVIDKFPISRPNLTFSTLTVSNMSPEDSSIYLCSVVENSNKPQHFGDGTRLSIL.

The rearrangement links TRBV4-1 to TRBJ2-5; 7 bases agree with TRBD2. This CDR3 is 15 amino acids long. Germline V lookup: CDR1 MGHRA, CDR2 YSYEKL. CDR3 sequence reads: CVNSRSGASQETQYF. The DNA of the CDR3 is TGCGTCAACAGCCGAAGCGGGGCGTCCCAAGAGACCCAGTACTTC.

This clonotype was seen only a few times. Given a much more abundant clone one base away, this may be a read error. This CDR3 is CAIRGSTEDFF. The CDR3, as DNA: TGTGCCATCAGAGGGAGTACTGAAGATTTCTTT. The chain is built from TRBV10-3 and TRBJ1-1; D is unresolved. This CDR3 is 11 amino acids long. Germline CDR1 ENHRY, CDR2 SYGVKD.

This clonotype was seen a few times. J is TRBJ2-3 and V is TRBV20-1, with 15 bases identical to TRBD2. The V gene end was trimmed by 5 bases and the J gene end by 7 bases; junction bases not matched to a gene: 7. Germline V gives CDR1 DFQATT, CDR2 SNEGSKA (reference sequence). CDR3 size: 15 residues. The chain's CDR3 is CSADGLAGGPYTQYF. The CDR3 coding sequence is TGCAGTGCTGACGGACTAGCGGGAGGGCCCTATACGCAGTATTTT.